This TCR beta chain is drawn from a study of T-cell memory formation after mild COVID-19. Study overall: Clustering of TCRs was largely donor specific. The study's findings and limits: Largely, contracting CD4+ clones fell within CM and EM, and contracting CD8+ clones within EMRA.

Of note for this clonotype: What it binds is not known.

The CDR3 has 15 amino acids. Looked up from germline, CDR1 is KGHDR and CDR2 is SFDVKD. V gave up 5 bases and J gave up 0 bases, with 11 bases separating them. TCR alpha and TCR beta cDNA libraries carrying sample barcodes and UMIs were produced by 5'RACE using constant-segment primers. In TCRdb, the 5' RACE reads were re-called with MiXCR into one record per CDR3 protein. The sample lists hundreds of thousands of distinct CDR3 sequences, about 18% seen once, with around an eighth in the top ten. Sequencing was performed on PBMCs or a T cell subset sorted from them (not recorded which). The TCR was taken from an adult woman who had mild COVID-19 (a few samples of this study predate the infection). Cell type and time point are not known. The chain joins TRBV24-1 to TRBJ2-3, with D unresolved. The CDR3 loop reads CATSVHGLSTDTQYF. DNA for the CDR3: TGTGCCACCAGTGTTCACGGGCTTAGCACAGATACGCAGTATTTT.